This record concerns one T cell receptor (beta chain) sequence. The sample originates from a study of technical replicates of blood from a few donors. Trimming cost V 0 bases and J 3 bases; bases outside gene matches: 6. Looked up from germline, CDR1 is SGDLS and CDR2 is YYNGEE. The CDR3 has 15 amino acids. Some clones are missing from TCRdb's copy, which holds only in-frame ones; the method was immunoSEQ multiplex PCR. The data contain just over 95,000 clones, about 95% of them seen just once; the ten biggest clones take up less than 0.35%. The chain is built from TRBV9 and TRBJ2-7, with 7 bases fitting TRBD1. This receptor was taken from a human donor in good health. The specimen sequenced was T cells isolated from PBMCs. The DNA for the CDR3 is TGTGCCAGCAGCGTAGGAAACCAGGGGGTCTACGAGCAGTACTTC. It encodes CASSVGNQGVYEQYF.